This TCR beta chain was retrieved from a study of regulatory T cells in long-lasting Graves disease. A remark on this clonotype: Antigen specificity is unknown.

Building of the TCR beta libraries involved iRepertoire HTBI primers and Arm-PCR of CDR3 regions. As handled by the study authors: Identified segments across samples numbered fewer than 80 TRBV and over eleven TRBJ. From the multiplex PCR reads, TCRdb called clonotypes with MiXCR, one entry per CDR3 protein. TCRdb, rather than the study authors, made the V and J calls. The sample lists 550,000 to 600,000 distinct CDR3 sequences, about 15% occurring once. Sample time point: newly diagnosed GD, antithyroid drugs for less than 3 months. RNA extracted from PBMCs served as the sequencing template. Study-level findings and limits: Examination was confined to peripheral blood, excluding thyroid tissue.

This sample also appeared in a second study, on T cells in Graves' hyperthyroidism and ophthalmopathy. This second report adds: Lactation, pregnancy, other autoimmune disease or uncontrolled infection excluded patients. With a median lead of around 5.9 months before onset, the model predicted ophthalmopathy.

Sequenced here: peripheral blood mononuclear cells (PBMCs), sampled at new diagnosis, from a patient treated with antithyroid drugs. This receptor was identified in a man aged 18 to 29 with Graves disease.

The CDR3, as DNA: TGTGCCAGCAGCTTAGGGGAGGGGAGGGGCGAGCAGTACTTC. Translated: CASSLGEGRGEQYF. V and J are TRBV7-6 and TRBJ2-7, with 7 bases matching TRBD2. CDR3 length: 14 residues. The ends lost 1 base at V and 6 bases at J; junction bases unmatched: 6. Germline V gives CDR1 SGHVS, CDR2 FNYEAQ.